Reported below is one T cell receptor beta chain. Its antigen is undetermined. The data originate from a study of Tregs in tolerant kidney transplant recipients. This table comes from immunoSEQ multiplex PCR, and its TCRdb copy is limited to in-frame clones, with some not included. The repertoire includes approximately 90,000 clones, roughly 93% of them detected once, and under 2% sits in the top ten. The study's findings and limits: Expanding Tregs on activated donor B cells appeared to best identify donor-specific TCRbeta clones. Biological reproducibility was not directly addressed, but technical replication error appeared minimal.

The germline V and J ends were trimmed by 6 bases and 2 bases, with 8 bases remaining between them. The CDR3 has 12 residues. Per germline, CDR1 MNHNY and CDR2 SVGAGI (reference sequence). Related graft donors supplied nonmyeloablative bone marrow transplants, and mixed chimerism was transient. CD4+CD25+CD127- Tregs, CD4+CD25- non-Tregs, CD4 and CD8 cells were sorted. The source of this sequence is a human patient who received a combined kidney and bone marrow transplant. Some T cells may be graft donor cells. The sequenced sample was CD4+ T cells from blood (PBMCs), obtained 12 months after the transplant. V is TRBV6-6 and J is TRBJ2-7; D remains ambiguous. CDR3 loop: CASSSPAYEQYF. The CDR3, as DNA: TGTGCCAGCAGCAGTCCAGCCTACGAGCAGTACTTC.